This T cell receptor beta chain comes out of a study of cytomegalovirus exposure and HLA in healthy donors (dated by TCRdb to about 2017). With respect to the entire study: An earlier analysis of roughly 500 of the donors reported under 300 Gb of sequence data and 117 million unique TCR beta sequences obtained from some 200 million T cells. Across approximately 400 genotyped donors of the cohort, an average of 235,054 unique TCR beta nucleotide sequences per donor were sequenced, and approximately 17% of those sequences were non-productive. Of the roughly 390 genotyped donors, 65% to 90% were placed in the genetic ancestry cluster associated with self-reported Caucasian donors. A few DR-DQ haplotypes were handled as single units for association and clustering because linkage in the cohort was strong. Approximately 310 gigabases of sequencing data and roughly 90 million unique TCR sequences were included in an early release covering over 600 HLA-typed donors. In a later genetic analysis, genome-wide SNP genotypes for about 55% of the 666 donors were used, and that subset was treated as a discovery cohort. A separate validation cohort of roughly 110 different subjects was used in addition to the roughly 720-subject first cohort. The number of donors typed differed by locus, with roughly 629-640 for A, B, C, DRB1 and DQB1, about 500 for DQA1, 600 to 610 for DPA1, and around 450 for DPB1. Donor age, sex, ethnicity and CMV serostatus were compiled alongside the repertoire data. A later analysis re-analyzed previously published TCR beta repertoires from about 600 donors and added high-resolution HLA genotyping to study TCR occurrence patterns. An earlier analysis of 500 to 750 of the donors applied high-throughput TCR beta sequencing to assess whether each TCR beta V gene segment acted as functional or pseudogenic. The study used immunosequencing to profile the T cell repertoires of 600 to 850 subjects and linked those repertoires to cytomegalovirus serostatus. Class I and class II HLA loci were covered by the typing at four-digit resolution. High-throughput TCR immunosequencing, statistical association of individual TCRs with disease status, and machine learning were combined to predict cytomegalovirus infection status. The study aimed to test whether signatures of past pathogen exposure could be identified by cataloging public T cell receptors. The later analysis used no new phenotypic data to find candidate immune exposures, relying instead on TCR beta sequences and their occurrence across donors. Every discovery cohort repertoire had been produced on one sequencing platform. General conclusions and limits of the study: A later analysis found that HLA-associated TCR beta chains were more clonally expanded and had lower generation probabilities than equally common non-associated chains. For the cohort, immune exposure information was limited to CMV serostatus. According to a later genetic analysis, donors in an Asian-associated ancestry cluster had fewer N-insertions in productive TCRs than the approximately 700-donor mean. Linkage disequilibrium might explain the correlated functional status among segregating V segments, but an unknown experimental factor could not be ruled out. The classifier was reported to diagnose cytomegalovirus status with high specificity and sensitivity in both the original cohort and the validation cohort. In this cohort, only TCR beta chains were sequenced, and detectable features were limited by the absence of alpha or paired-chain data. Roughly 15 rarely observed V segments, including chromosome 9 orphons, were excluded from the earlier analysis of some 590 of the donors because counts were too low. A cluster of highly shared sequence variants was judged likely to represent a technical artifact of the sequencing pipeline. Because HLA typing was unavailable for some donors at each locus, only the typed subset was used in association tests. Across donors, most TCR sequences were observed very rarely, whereas some public TCRs were present in many individuals. A further reported finding was that TCR beta sequences accurately predicted the HLA-A and HLA-B alleles for most subjects in the first cohort. A total of 150 or so TCR beta chains were listed by the study as associated with cytomegalovirus. Some IMGT-functional V segments, including TRBV6-2 and TRBV6-3, could not be told apart with the 87-base-pair reads, so those segments were excluded. A later analysis found that TCR association rates varied across HLA loci, with DRB1 alleles showing the most associated TCRs and HLA-C alleles the fewest. V-gene and J-gene trimming of TCR beta chains was associated with a missense DCLRE1C variant in a later genetic analysis, and the association was replicated in an independent cohort. According to a later analysis, parvovirus B19, influenza, CMV and Epstein-Barr virus appeared linked to several top co-occurrence clusters. According to a later analysis, most CMV-associated TCR beta chains appeared to be HLA-restricted, and the HLA associations seemed to be driven largely by CMV exposure. The authors suggested that the approach could potentially be generalized to other disease states and immunological phenotypes. Strong co-occurrence of HLA alleles, especially DR and DQ, made assigning TCR associations to individual alleles difficult. Broadly in line with IMGT annotations, most TCR beta V segments showed up in productive rearrangements about 90% or about 30% of the time in an earlier analysis of around 600 of the donors. In vitro tests confirmed that a few of the cytomegalovirus-associated TCR beta chains recognize cytomegalovirus antigens. At a false discovery rate of 0.05, a later analysis linked about 17,000 TCR beta sequences to specific HLA alleles. The presence/absence analyses assumed that sequencing depth was roughly uniform across donors, and that assumption may not be true.

The cysteine opens and the phenylalanine closes a CDR3 of 17 amino acids. Of the read, only the CDR3 DNA is kept; its 51 bases are in frame from base 1. Trimming accounts for 4 bases at V and 1 base at J, while the number of junction bases matched to no gene is 8. For CDR1 and CDR2, the germline V gene (reference sequence) lists SGHNT and YYREEE. The cohort comprised fewer than 750 healthy bone marrow donors. Cohort members were all nominally healthy when sampled, although unrecorded immune exposures were likely present. The donor was CMV seropositive and was included in the group of around 300 seropositive cohort members. A peripheral blood sample was collected from each donor, and TCR beta sequencing was performed on peripheral blood mononuclear cells. The Qiagen DNeasy Blood Extraction Kit was used to extract genomic DNA from the blood cell samples. Library prep was done by the immunoSEQ multiplex PCR assay. For the multiplex PCR, a mixture combining 60 forward primers for TCR Vbeta segments and 13 reverse primers for TCR Jbeta segments was used. Amplification of the CDR3 region of rearranged TCR beta genes was performed with a multiplex PCR assay on genomic DNA. Amplified TCR beta libraries were sequenced as 87-base-pair reads on the Illumina HiSeq System. The authors' pipeline ran thus. A later analysis counted about 82 million unique TCR beta chains across the 666 repertoires, and around 12 million of these chains were shared by at least two donors. To remove PCR and sequencing errors, raw reads were error-corrected and collapsed into unique sequences using a nearest-neighbor algorithm that merged closely related sequences. Alignment of CDR3 sequences to IMGT reference sequences was used to assign V, D and J gene segments. For a sequence to be retained, at least a six-nucleotide match to both a V gene segment and a J gene segment was required. Rearrangements were classified as productive when the CDR3 lacked stop codons and remained in frame with V and J, and all other rearrangements were classified as non-productive. Following IMGT convention, CDR3 was defined as the stretch from the second conserved V-encoded cysteine to the conserved J-encoded phenylalanine. In an earlier analysis of approximately 500 of the donors, sequences lacking an unambiguous match to a single V gene segment were excluded. In an earlier analysis of roughly 600 of the donors, a V segment was called functional when productive rearrangements were above 56.7%, and segregating when the standard deviation between donors exceeded 5%. A statistical classification framework was built for diagnosing cytomegalovirus status from the catalog of TCR beta chain sequences. A later analysis assigned V and J genes by comparing TCR nucleotide sequences with IMGT/GENE-DB human TR gene sequences. In a later analysis, CDR3 sequences and most-parsimonious VDJ recombination scenarios were assigned using the TCRdist pipeline. In a later analysis, each TCR beta chain was defined by its CDR3 amino acid sequence together with its V-gene family, and reads lacking a unique V-gene family were excluded. A later analysis removed 550 to 700 highly shared, low-generation-probability nucleotide sequences to deal with suspected cross-contamination and a sequencing artifact. In a later analysis, a clonal expansion index was calculated for each public chain from normalized within-repertoire ranks of inferred template counts. A later analysis computed generation probabilities with a VDJ recombination model fitted to out-of-frame rearrangements, and checked the results against IGoR. In a later analysis, hypergeometric tests were used to score TCR-TCR, TCR-HLA and TCR-CMV co-occurrence, with a repertoire-size bias correction applied to TCR pairs. A later analysis estimated false discovery rates by permuting HLA or CMV assignments 20 times. In a later analysis, co-occurring TCRs were grouped using DBSCAN, with TCRdist sequence similarity added in when clustering inside HLA-allele-positive subsets. For co-occurrence clustering, repertoires with fewer than 30,000 or more than 120,000 public chains were excluded, along with five repertoires with anomalous nucleotide sharing. TCRdb retrieved this table from immuneACCESS and kept in-frame rearrangements only. Not all clones are present; in checked studies, unresolved V genes account for under half, and no reason is known for the remainder. That table furnishes V, J and clone size, whereas the DNA furnished D and trimming. The table for this sample lists roughly 190,000 clones; under 80% of them were counted only once. The ten most abundant clones make up approximately 4.6% of the sample.

On this clone: Its antigen target is currently unknown. Nothing much larger sits one base from this clone, and base qualities are not available.

Sample: PBMCs. This TCR was sampled from a man aged 25-40 years in good health and CMV-seropositive. The receptor chain draws on TRBV5-4 and TRBJ1-6; TRBD1 matches 7 bases in the middle. The DNA sequence is given as TGTGCCAGCAGCGGATTACAGGGGCGATCCTATAATTCACCCCTCCACTTT. Its protein reads: CASSGLQGRSYNSPLHF.